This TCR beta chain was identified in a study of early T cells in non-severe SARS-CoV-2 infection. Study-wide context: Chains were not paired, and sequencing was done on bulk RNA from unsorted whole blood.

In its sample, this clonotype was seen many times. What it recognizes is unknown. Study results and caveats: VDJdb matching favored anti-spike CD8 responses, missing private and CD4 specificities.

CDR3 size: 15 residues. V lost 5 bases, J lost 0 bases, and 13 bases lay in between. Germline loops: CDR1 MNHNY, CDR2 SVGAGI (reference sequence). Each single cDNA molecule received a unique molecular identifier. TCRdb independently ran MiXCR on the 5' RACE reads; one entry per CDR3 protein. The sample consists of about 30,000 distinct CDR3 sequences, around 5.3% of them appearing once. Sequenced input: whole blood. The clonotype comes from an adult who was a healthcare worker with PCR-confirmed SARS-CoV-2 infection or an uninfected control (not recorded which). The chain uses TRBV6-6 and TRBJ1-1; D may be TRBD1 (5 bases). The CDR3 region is CASSTWTKLNTEAFF. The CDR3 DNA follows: TGTGCCAGCAGTACCTGGACAAAATTGAACACTGAAGCTTTCTTT.